This TCR beta chain is drawn from a study of cytomegalovirus exposure and HLA in healthy donors. Germline V CDR1 and CDR2: SGHRS, YFSETQ. The CDR3 sequence is 16 residues long. The V segment lost 1 base and the J segment 3 bases; nucleotides outside the gene matches: 6. PCR amplification relied on 60 Vbeta primers (plus 13 Jbeta primers). Data came from immunoSEQ multiplex PCR; TCRdb stores just in-frame clones and leaves some out. In the table there are around 230,000 clones, about 81% of which are singletons. V usage is TRBV5-1 and J usage is TRBJ2-3; 9 bases match TRBD2. The receptor's source is a man in his forties in good health and CMV-seropositive. Source material: PBMCs. The CDR3 nucleotides are TGCGCCAGCAGCTTGTCGCGGGAGGGCGTGACAGATACGCAGTATTTT. Translation gives CASSLSREGVTDTQYF.